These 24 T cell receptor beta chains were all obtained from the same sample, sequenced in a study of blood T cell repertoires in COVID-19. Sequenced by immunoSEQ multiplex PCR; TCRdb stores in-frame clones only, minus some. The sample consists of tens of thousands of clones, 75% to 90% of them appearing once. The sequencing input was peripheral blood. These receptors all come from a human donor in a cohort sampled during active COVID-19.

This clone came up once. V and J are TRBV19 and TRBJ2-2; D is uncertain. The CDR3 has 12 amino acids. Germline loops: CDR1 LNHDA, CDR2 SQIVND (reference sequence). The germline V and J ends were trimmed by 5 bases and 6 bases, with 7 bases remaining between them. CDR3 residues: CASSEPAGELFF. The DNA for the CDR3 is TGTGCCAGTAGTGAGCCCGCCGGGGAGCTGTTTTTT.

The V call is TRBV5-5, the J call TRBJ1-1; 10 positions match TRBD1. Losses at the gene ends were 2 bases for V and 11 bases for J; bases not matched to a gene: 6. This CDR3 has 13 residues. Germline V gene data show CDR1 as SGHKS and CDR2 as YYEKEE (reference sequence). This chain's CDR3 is CASSFGQGVLAFF. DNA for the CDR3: TGTGCCAGCAGCTTCGGACAGGGGGTGCTTGCTTTCTTT.

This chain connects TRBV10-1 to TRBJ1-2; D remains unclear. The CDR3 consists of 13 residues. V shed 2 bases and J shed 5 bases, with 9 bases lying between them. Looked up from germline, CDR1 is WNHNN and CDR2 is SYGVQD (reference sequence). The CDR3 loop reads CASSEARLYGYTF. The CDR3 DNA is TGCGCCAGCAGTGAGGCACGACTGTATGGCTACACCTTC.

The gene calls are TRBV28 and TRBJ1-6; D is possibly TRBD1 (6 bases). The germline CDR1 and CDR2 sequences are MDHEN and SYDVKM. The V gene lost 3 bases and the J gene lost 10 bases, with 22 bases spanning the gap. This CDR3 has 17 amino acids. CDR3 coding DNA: TGTGCCAGCAGTTTGCAAGGGCCCTCAGGGGTGTTGTCACCCCTCCACTTT. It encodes CASSLQGPSGVLSPLHF.

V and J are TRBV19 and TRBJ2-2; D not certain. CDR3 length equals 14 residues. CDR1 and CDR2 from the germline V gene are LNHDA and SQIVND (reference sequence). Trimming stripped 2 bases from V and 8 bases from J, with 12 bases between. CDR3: CASSILNLVGELFF. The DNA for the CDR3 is TGTGCCAGTAGTATACTGAACCTAGTGGGGGAGCTGTTTTTT.

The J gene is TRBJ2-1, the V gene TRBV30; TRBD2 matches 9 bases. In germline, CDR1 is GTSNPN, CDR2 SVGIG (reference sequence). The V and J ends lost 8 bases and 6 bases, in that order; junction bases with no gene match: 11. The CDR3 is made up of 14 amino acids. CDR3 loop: CAGRREGGINEQFF. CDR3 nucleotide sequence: TGTGCCGGCCGGCGGGAGGGTGGCATCAATGAGCAGTTCTTC.

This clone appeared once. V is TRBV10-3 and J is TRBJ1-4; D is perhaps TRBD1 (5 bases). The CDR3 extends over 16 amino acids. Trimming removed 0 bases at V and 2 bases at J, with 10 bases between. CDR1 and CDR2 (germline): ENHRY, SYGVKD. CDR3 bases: TGTGCCATCAGTGAGTCGGCGTCAGGGACTAATGAAAAACTGTTTTTT. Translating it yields CAISESASGTNEKLFF.

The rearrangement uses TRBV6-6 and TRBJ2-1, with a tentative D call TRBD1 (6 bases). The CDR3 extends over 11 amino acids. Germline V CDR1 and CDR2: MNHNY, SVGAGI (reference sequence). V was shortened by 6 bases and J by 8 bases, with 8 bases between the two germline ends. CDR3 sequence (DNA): TGTGCCAGCAGGAAGGGGGATGAGCAGTTCTTC. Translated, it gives CASRKGDEQFF.

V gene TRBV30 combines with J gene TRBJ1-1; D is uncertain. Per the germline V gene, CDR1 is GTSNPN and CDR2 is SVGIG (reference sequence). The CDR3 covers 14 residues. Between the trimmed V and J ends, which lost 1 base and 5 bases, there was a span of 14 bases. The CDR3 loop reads CAWSASLGGTEAFF. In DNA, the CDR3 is TGTGCCTGGAGTGCGTCCCTTGGAGGGACTGAAGCTTTCTTT.

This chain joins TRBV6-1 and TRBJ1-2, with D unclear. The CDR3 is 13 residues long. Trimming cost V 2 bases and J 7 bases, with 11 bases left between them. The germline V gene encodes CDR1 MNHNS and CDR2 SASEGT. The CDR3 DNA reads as TGTGCCAGCAGTGAACTGGGCTTGGGTGGCTACACCTTC. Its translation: CASSELGLGGYTF.

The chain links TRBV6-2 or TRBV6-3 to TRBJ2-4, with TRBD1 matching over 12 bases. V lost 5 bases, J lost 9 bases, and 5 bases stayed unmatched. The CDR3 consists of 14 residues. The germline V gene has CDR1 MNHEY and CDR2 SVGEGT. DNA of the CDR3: TGTGCCAGCAGTCGGGACAGGGGGCTAGTCATTCAGTACTTC. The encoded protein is CASSRDRGLVIQYF.

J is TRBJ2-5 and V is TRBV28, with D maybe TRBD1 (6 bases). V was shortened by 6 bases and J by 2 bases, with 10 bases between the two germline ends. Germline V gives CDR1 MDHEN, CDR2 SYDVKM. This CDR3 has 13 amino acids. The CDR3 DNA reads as TGTGCCAGCAGCAGTGGACAGCAAGAGACCCAGTACTTC. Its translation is CASSSGQQETQYF.

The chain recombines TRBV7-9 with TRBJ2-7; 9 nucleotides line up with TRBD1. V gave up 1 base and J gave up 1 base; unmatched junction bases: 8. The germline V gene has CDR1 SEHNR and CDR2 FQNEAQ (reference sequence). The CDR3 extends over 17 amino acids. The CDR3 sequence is CASSLVYGQGNSYEQYF. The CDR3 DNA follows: TGTGCCAGCAGCTTAGTGTATGGACAGGGGAATTCCTACGAGCAGTACTTC.

In DNA form, the CDR3 reads TGTGCCAGCAGCTTAGGGACAAACTTCTATGGCTACACCTTC. It yields the protein CASSLGTNFYGYTF. The chain has TRBV7-3 and TRBJ1-2; D is possibly TRBD1 (6 bases). Germline V gives CDR1 SGHTA, CDR2 FQGTGA. CDR3 length equals 14 residues. The germline V and J ends were trimmed by 2 bases and 4 bases, with 11 bases remaining between them.

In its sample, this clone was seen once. The CDR3 DNA is TGTGCCAGCAGCTTGGACAGGGGGTTTACACCCCTCCACTTT. The encoded protein is CASSLDRGFTPLHF. The chain uses TRBV9 and TRBJ1-6, with 10 bases matching TRBD1. Trimming at V came to 4 bases and at J to 11 bases, leaving 6 bases not matched to a gene. The germline CDR1 and CDR2 sequences are SGDLS and YYNGEE. CDR3 length: 14 residues.

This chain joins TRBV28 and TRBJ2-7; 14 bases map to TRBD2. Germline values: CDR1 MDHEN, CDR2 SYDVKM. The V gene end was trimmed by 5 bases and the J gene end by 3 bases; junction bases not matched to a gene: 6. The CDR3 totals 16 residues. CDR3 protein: CASSPGTSGRYYEQYF. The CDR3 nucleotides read TGTGCCAGCAGTCCAGGGACTAGCGGGAGATACTACGAGCAGTACTTC.

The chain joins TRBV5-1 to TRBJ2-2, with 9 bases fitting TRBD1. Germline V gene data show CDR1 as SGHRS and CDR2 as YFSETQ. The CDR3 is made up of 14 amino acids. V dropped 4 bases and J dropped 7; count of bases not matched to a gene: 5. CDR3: CASSGDRVYGELFF. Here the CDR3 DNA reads TGCGCCAGCAGCGGGGACAGGGTCTACGGGGAGCTGTTTTTT.

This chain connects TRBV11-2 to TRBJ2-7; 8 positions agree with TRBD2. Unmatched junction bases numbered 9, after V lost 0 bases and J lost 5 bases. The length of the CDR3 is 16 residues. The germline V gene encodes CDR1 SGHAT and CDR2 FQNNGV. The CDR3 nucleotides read TGTGCCAGCAGCTTAGATGGCGCGGGAGGCGTTAACGAGCAGTACTTC. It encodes CASSLDGAGGVNEQYF.

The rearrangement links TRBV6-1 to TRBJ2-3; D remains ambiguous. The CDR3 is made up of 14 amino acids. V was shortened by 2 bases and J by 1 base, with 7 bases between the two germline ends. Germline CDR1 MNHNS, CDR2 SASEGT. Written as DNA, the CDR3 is TGTGCCAGCAGTGAACAGGCCCGCACAGATACGCAGTATTTT. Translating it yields CASSEQARTDTQYF.

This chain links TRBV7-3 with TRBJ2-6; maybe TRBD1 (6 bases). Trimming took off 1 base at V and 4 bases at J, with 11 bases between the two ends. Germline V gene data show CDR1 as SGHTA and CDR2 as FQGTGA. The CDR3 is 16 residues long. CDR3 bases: TGTGCCAGCAGCTTAATCCCACAGGGAGGGGCCAACGTCCTGACTTTC. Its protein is CASSLIPQGGANVLTF.

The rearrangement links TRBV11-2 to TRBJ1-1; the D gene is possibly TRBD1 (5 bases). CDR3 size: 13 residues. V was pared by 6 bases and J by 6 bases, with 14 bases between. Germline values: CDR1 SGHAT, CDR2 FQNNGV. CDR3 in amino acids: CASSPVWGAEAFF. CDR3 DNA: TGTGCCAGCAGTCCTGTCTGGGGCGCTGAAGCTTTCTTT.

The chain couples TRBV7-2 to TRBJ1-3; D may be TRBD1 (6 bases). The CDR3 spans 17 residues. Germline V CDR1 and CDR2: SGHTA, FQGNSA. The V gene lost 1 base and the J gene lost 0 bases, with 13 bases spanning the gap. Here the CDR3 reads CASSLDGGPSSGNTIYF. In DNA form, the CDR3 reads TGTGCCAGCAGCTTAGATGGGGGCCCTTCCTCTGGAAACACCATATATTTT.

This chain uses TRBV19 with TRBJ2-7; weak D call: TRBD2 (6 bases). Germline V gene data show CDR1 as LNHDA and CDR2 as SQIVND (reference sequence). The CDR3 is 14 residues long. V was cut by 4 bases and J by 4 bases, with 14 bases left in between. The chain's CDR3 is CASSSLGTPYEQYF. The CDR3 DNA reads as TGTGCCAGTAGTAGCCTCGGGACTCCGTACGAGCAGTACTTC.

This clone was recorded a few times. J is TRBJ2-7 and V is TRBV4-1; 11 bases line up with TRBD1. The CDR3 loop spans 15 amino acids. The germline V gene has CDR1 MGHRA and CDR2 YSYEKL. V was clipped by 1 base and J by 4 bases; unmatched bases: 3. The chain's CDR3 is CASSQVGTGGYEQYF. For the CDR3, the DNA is TGCGCCAGCAGCCAAGTGGGGACAGGGGGGTACGAGCAGTACTTC.